This record looks at one T cell receptor beta chain sequence and its context. The CDR3 runs to 15 residues. V dropped 4 bases and J dropped 7; count of bases not matched to a gene: 10. Germline loops: CDR1 SGHRS, CDR2 YFSETQ. The sample comes from a study of blood T cell repertoires in COVID-19. Whole-study context: The study drew acute and convalescent COVID-19 samples from the United States, Italy and Spain. In each case, the material was cDNA or gDNA derived from T cells, B-cell-depleted T cells, or PBMCs.

Per the study methods: Researchers report that nucleated cell counts were estimated from reference gene primer amplification. This table comes from immunoSEQ multiplex PCR, and its TCRdb copy is limited to in-frame clones, with some not included. Clonal size and the V and J genes are those of that table, whereas D and trimming came from the DNA. The table lists about 140,000 clones, about 80% of them singletons. The material sequenced was peripheral blood. This sequence joins TRBV5-1 and TRBJ2-1; 8 nucleotides agree with TRBD2. This sequence was found in a human donor in a cohort sampled during active COVID-19. The CDR3 sequence is CASSLSGNVRNEQFF. The CDR3 DNA reads TGCGCCAGCAGCCTTAGCGGGAACGTTAGGAATGAGCAGTTCTTC.